This T cell receptor beta chain was sequenced during a study of neurological immune-mediated disorders. CDR3 length: 13 amino acids. V was shortened by 0 bases and J by 2 bases, with 2 bases between the two germline ends. CDR1 is MNHNY, CDR2 SVGAGI, per germline (reference sequence). The sample holds a few counts of this clonotype. This sample's time point: longitudinal time-point 3. MiXCR, run by TCRdb on the 5' RACE reads, gives a single entry per CDR3 protein. The sample has around 100,000 distinct CDR3 sequences, 10% to 11% seen once. The genes are TRBV6-6 and TRBJ1-5; D not resolved. Sequenced input: PBMCs. The receptor was derived from a female donor with HTLV-1-associated myelopathy (HAM/TSP). In DNA, the CDR3 is TGTGCCAGCAGTTACTCGCGCAATCAGCCCCAGCATTTT. This sequence encodes CASSYSRNQPQHF.